The 7 T cell receptor beta chains listed next were all sequenced from one sample in a study of CD8 T cells in ankylosing spondylitis. TCRdb processed the 5' RACE reads anew with MiXCR; each CDR3 protein has one entry. The table shows 250,000 to 350,000 distinct CDR3 sequences, with 15% to 25% occurring only once. Sequences were obtained from blood, either unsorted or a sorted T cell fraction (not recorded which). The receptors originated from a male donor with ankylosing spondylitis or in good health (not recorded which).

There are a few counts of this clonotype. The chain couples TRBV12-3 or TRBV12-4 to TRBJ1-1, with D tentatively TRBD1 (6 bases). Trimming left V 6 bases short and J 11 bases short, with 19 bases between. This CDR3 has 13 residues. CDR3 nucleotides: TGTGCCAGCAGCCGCCTCGGGACATCTCTCGCTTTCTTT. Protein product: CASSRLGTSLAFF.

This chain uses TRBV9 with TRBJ1-2; TRBD1 might be the D (5 bases). The CDR3 totals 14 residues. In germline, CDR1 is SGDLS, CDR2 YYNGEE. V was trimmed by 0 bases and J by 4 bases, leaving 10 bases between them. The DNA of the CDR3 is TGTGCCAGCAGCGTAGAACAGGCCCCCTATGGCTACACCTTC. This gives the protein CASSVEQAPYGYTF.

The chain employs TRBV29-1 and TRBJ2-1; D possibly corresponds to TRBD1 (6 bases). Per germline, CDR1 SQVTM and CDR2 ANQGSEA. V was trimmed by 6 bases and J by 10 bases, leaving 13 bases between them. The CDR3 length is 11 residues. The CDR3 region is CSVVVTGEQFF. The DNA for the CDR3 is TGCAGCGTCGTGGTGACAGGAGAGCAGTTCTTC.

This chain uses TRBV10-3 with TRBJ2-2, with D perhaps given as TRBD1 or TRBD2 (5 bases each). Between the trimmed V and J ends, which lost 5 bases and 0 bases, there was a span of 10 bases. CDR3 size: 15 residues. From germline, CDR1 is ENHRY and CDR2 SYGVKD. The chain's CDR3 is CAISPSGPNTGELFF. The CDR3 coding sequence is TGTGCCATCAGTCCTTCGGGGCCGAACACCGGGGAGCTGTTTTTT.

V and J are TRBV2 and TRBJ2-2; 7 nucleotides agree with TRBD2. Trimming took 1 base from V and 3 from J; bases not matched to a gene: 2. The CDR3 length is 15 residues. The germline CDR1 and CDR2 sequences are SNHLY and FYNNEI. CDR3 DNA: TGTGCCAGCAGTGAAGAACGGGGGGACACCGGGGAGCTGTTTTTT. It translates to CASSEERGDTGELFF.

This clonotype has ten or more counts. The V gene is TRBV6-1, the J gene TRBJ2-3, with D tentatively TRBD1 (5 bases). CDR1 is MNHNS and CDR2 is SASEGT in the germline V gene. The V and J ends lost 7 bases and 1 base respectively, with 12 bases between them. This CDR3 has 14 amino acids. CDR3 loop: CASTRSQGTDTQYF. In DNA, the CDR3 is TGTGCCAGCACAAGGTCACAGGGCACAGATACGCAGTATTTT.

This clonotype was counted between two and nine times. The CDR3 DNA follows: TGTGCCAGCAGCGCCGCAGCGCGGGTAGGATCCTCGGAGCAGTACGTC. Translated: CASSAAARVGSSEQYV. This chain links TRBV9 with TRBJ2-7, with D perhaps TRBD2 (5 bases). The CDR3 has 16 amino acids. V was shortened by 3 bases and J by 7 bases, with 23 bases between the two germline ends. Per the germline V gene, CDR1 is SGDLS and CDR2 is YYNGEE.